This T cell receptor (beta chain) was documented in a study of blood T cell repertoires in COVID-19. Across the whole study: Samples taken during acute and convalescent COVID-19 were collected in the United States, Italy and Spain. PBMCs, B-cell-depleted T cells, or T cells provided the cDNA or gDNA that made up the material.

The germline V gene has CDR1 SGHAT and CDR2 FQNNGV. The CDR3 is 12 amino acids. Trimming shortened V by 9 bases and J by 6 bases, and 14 bases separated the two germline ends. In the authors' workflow: Amplified reference gene primers provided the basis for estimating nucleated cell counts. The method was immunoSEQ multiplex PCR; TCRdb's version includes in-frame clones alone and lacks a portion of them. V, J and clone size were drawn from that table, and D and trimming were deduced from the DNA. Here the sample spans some 97,000 clones, about 90% being singletons. The TCR comes from a man under 40 in a cohort sampled during active COVID-19. The rearrangement links TRBV11-2 to TRBJ1-1; D call uncertain. What was sequenced was peripheral blood. The CDR3 DNA reads TGTGCCAGTGGGAGGTCGGCGGCTGAAGCTTTCTTT. Amino acids: CASGRSAAEAFF.